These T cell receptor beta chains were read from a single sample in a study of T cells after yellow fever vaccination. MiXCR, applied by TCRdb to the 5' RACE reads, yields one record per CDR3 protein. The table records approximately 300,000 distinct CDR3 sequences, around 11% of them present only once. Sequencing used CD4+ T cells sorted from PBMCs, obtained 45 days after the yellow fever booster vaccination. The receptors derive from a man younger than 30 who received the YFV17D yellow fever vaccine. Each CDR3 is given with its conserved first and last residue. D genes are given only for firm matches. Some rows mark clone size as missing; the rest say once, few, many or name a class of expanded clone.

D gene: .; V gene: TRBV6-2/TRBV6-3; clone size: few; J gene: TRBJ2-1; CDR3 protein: CASSYVGEQFF; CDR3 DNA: TGTGCCAGCAGTTACGTTGGGGAGCAGTTCTTC
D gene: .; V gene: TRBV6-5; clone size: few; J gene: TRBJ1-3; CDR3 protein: CASKGAGNTIYF; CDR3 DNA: TGTGCCAGCAAAGGTGCCGGAAACACCATATATTTT
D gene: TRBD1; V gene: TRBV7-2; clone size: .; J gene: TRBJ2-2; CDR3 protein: CASSPWTGEDTGELFF; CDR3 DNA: TGTGCCAGCAGCCCATGGACAGGGGAGGACACCGGGGAGCTGTTTTTT
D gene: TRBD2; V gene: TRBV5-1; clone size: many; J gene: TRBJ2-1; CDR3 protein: CASSRLAGDNEQFF; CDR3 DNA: TGCGCCAGCAGTAGACTAGCGGGGGACAATGAGCAGTTCTTC
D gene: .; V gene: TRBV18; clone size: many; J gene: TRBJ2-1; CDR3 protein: CASSPRREQFF; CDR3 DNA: TGTGCCAGCTCACCACGGCGAGAGCAGTTCTTC
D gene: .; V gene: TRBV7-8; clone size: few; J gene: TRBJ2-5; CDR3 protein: CASSRDLGTQYF; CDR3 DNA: TGTGCCAGCAGCCGGGACTTGGGGACCCAGTACTTC
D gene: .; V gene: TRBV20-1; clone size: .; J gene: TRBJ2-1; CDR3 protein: CSARHGGDEQFF; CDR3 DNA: TGCAGTGCTAGACACGGGGGTGATGAGCAGTTCTTC
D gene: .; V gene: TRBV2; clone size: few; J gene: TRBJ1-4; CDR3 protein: CASSEGPLEKLFF; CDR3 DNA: TGTGCCAGCAGTGAGGGGCCTCTGGAAAAACTGTTTTTT
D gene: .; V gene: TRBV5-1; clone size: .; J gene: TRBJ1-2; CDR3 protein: CASSADQAWTNYGYTF; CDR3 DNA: TGCGCCAGCAGCGCTGACCAGGCTTGGACTAACTATGGCTACACCTTC
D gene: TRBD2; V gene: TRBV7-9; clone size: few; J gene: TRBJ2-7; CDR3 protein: CASSRLGGGHEYEQYF; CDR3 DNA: TGTGCCAGCAGCCGATTAGGCGGGGGGCACGAGTACGAGCAGTACTTC
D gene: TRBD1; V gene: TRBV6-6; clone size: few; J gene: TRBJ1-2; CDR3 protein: CASRIQGNYGYTF; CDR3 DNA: TGTGCCAGCAGGATACAGGGGAACTATGGCTACACCTTC
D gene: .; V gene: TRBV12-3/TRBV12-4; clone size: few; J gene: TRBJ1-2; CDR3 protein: CASSLRGGSPYGYTF; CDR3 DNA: TGTGCCAGCAGTTTACGCGGGGGCAGTCCCTATGGCTACACCTTC
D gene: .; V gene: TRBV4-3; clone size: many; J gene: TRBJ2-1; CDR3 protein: CASSQARAGEQFF; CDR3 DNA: TGCGCCAGCAGCCAAGCAAGGGCAGGGGAGCAGTTCTTC
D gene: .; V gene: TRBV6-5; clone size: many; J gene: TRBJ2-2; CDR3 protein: CASSLSQGTGELFF; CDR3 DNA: TGTGCCAGCAGTCTAAGTCAAGGCACCGGGGAGCTGTTTTTT
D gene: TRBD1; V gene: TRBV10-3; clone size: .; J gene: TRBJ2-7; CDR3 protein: CAISARDRANEQYF; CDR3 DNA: TGTGCCATCAGTGCCCGGGACAGGGCAAACGAGCAGTACTTC
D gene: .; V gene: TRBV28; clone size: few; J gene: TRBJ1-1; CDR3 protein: CASSSATPEAFF; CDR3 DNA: TGTGCCAGCAGTTCCGCCACCCCTGAAGCTTTCTTT
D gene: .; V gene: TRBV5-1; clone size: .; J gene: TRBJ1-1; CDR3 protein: CASSFGARGDTEAFF; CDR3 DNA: TGCGCCAGCAGCTTCGGGGCCCGGGGGGACACTGAAGCTTTCTTT
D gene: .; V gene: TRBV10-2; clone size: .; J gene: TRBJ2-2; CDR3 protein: CASSERTGELFF; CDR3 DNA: TGCGCCAGCAGTGAACGAACAGGGGAGCTGTTTTTT